This TCR beta chain was sequenced for a study of T-cell reconstitution after alpha-beta-depleted transplantation in children. This clonotype was seen many times. Unique molecular identifiers were incorporated during preparation of the TCRbeta library. TCRdb re-called the PCR reads with MiXCR, one entry per CDR3 protein. The sample carries approximately 640,000 distinct CDR3 sequences, roughly 17% recorded once. Germline CDR1 is SQVTM and CDR2 is ANQGSEA. V lost 4 bases, J lost 4 bases, and 14 bases lay in between. The CDR3 length is 14 residues. The genes are TRBV29-1 and TRBJ2-1; D might be TRBD1 or TRBD2, each matching 5 bases. The receptor comes from a human donor who donated a stem cell graft to a child with acute myeloid leukemia. Specimen: PBMCs from the stem cell graft donor, collected from the stem cell graft. The CDR3, as DNA: TGCAGCGTTGTGAGAGGGGCCACTTACAATGAGCAGTTCTTC. Translating gives CSVVRGATYNEQFF.